These 28 T cell receptor beta chains were sequenced from one sample in a study of blood T cells in healthy people across ages. A second 7 to 11 cycle PCR used barcoded and J-beta primers. TCRdb recomputed calls from the 5' RACE reads with MiXCR, one row per CDR3 protein. The sample consists of about 2 million distinct CDR3 sequences, about 49% of them appearing once. The sequencing input was blood. These receptors came from a woman in her 40s in good health.

This sequence joins TRBV28 and TRBJ2-7; 7 nucleotides match TRBD2. The ends lost 6 bases at V and 3 bases at J; junction bases unmatched: 8. Germline V lookup: CDR1 MDHEN, CDR2 SYDVKM. The CDR3 contains 14 residues. The DNA of the CDR3 is TGTGCCAGCAGCCCTATTGGGGGGGGCTACGAGCAGTACTTC. Its translation is CASSPIGGGYEQYF.

The V and J genes are TRBV9 and TRBJ1-2; 9 bases are shared with TRBD1. J gave up 6 bases and V 5 bases, and 5 bases lay outside the gene matches. The CDR3 contains 13 residues. Germline V CDR1 and CDR2: SGDLS, YYNGEE. The CDR3 DNA reads as TGTGCCAGCAGAGGACAGGGGTACGATGGCTACACCTTC. It yields the protein CASRGQGYDGYTF.

The CDR3 sequence is CASSDGQGAGTEAFF. CDR3 coding DNA: TGTGCCAGCAGCGACGGACAGGGGGCCGGCACTGAAGCTTTCTTT. The genes are TRBV7-9 and TRBJ1-1, with TRBD1 matching 11 bases. V was clipped by 5 bases and J by 4 bases; unmatched bases: 6. Germline V gives CDR1 SEHNR, CDR2 FQNEAQ (reference sequence). This CDR3 is built from 15 residues.

V gene TRBV7-2 combines with J gene TRBJ2-2; TRBD2 agrees at 12 bases. Unmatched junction bases numbered 7, after V lost 3 bases and J lost 8 bases. CDR1 SGHTA and CDR2 FQGNSA come from the germline V gene. The CDR3 spans 16 residues. CDR3 bases: TGTGCCAGCAGCTTGGAAGGACTAGCGGGGCGAGGGGAGCTGTTTTTT. Translated, it gives CASSLEGLAGRGELFF. Using reference TRBV7-2 and TRBJ2-2 for the parts outside the CDR3, the full variable domain is GAGVSQSPSNKVTEKGKDVELRCDPISGHTALYWYRQSLGQGLEFLIYFQGNSAPDKSGLPSDRFSAERTGGSVSTLTIQRTQQEDSAVYLCASSLEGLAGRGELFFGEGSRLTVL.

This clonotype came up once. The CDR3 spells CSAGQDGNNSPLHF. In DNA form, the CDR3 reads TGCAGTGCTGGCCAGGACGGAAATAATTCACCCCTCCACTTT. The chain couples TRBV20-1 to TRBJ1-6; D unresolved. CDR1 DFQATT and CDR2 SNEGSKA come from the germline V gene (reference sequence). This CDR3 comprises 14 residues. V was cut by 5 bases and J by 5 bases, with 13 bases left in between.

This clonotype was seen at least ten times. The gene calls are TRBV6-4 and TRBJ2-1; unclear D gene. This CDR3 region has 12 residues. Looked up from germline, CDR1 is MRHNA and CDR2 is SNTAGT. Trimming removed 2 bases from V and 7 bases from J, with 6 bases in between. The CDR3 nucleotides read TGTGCCAGCAGTGACAGGGAAAATGAGCAGTTCTTC. Amino acid sequence: CASSDRENEQFF.

This chain links TRBV6-2 or TRBV6-3 with TRBJ1-2, with 8 bases aligning to TRBD1. Germline V gene data show CDR1 as MNHEY and CDR2 as SVGEGT. V lost 2 bases and J lost 0; bases outside the gene matches: 2. The CDR3 has 15 residues. The CDR3 DNA sequence: TGTGCCAGCAGTTACGACAGGGGCTCTAACTATGGCTACACCTTC. It encodes CASSYDRGSNYGYTF.

A remark on this clonotype: One end of the junction is discordant with germline, which a read error may explain. The rearrangement joins TRBV20-1 to TRBJ2-5; 7 bases are a match to TRBD2. The CDR3 consists of 15 residues. Per germline, CDR1 DFQATT and CDR2 SNEGSKA (reference sequence). The CDR3 sequence is CSAGDGRVRQETQYF. The CDR3 region has the DNA TGCAGTGCTGGAGATGGGAGGGTAAGACAAGAGACCCAGTACTTC.

V usage is TRBV12-3 or TRBV12-4 and J usage is TRBJ1-4; no definite D call. Trimming stripped 5 bases from V and 6 bases from J, with 13 bases between. This CDR3 comprises 14 residues. Here the CDR3 reads CASSTGLTDEKLFF. CDR3 in DNA: TGTGCCAGCAGTACTGGACTAACGGATGAAAAACTGTTTTTT.

In its sample, this clonotype was seen a few times. This sequence joins TRBV29-1 and TRBJ2-1; 7 bases fit TRBD2. Looked up from germline, CDR1 is SQVTM and CDR2 is ANQGSEA. The CDR3 runs 14 residues. J gave up 0 bases and V 3 bases, and 2 bases lay outside the gene matches. The CDR3 protein is CSVDGGSSYNEQFF. The CDR3 region has the DNA TGCAGCGTTGATGGCGGGAGCTCCTACAATGAGCAGTTCTTC.

The chain employs TRBV6-5 and TRBJ1-2, with D tentatively TRBD1 (6 bases). Germline lookup yields CDR1 MNHEY and CDR2 SVGAGI. V lost 5 bases, J lost 4 bases, and 14 bases lay in between. The CDR3 contains 14 residues. The CDR3 DNA follows: TGTGCCAGCAGTGACAGGCCGGCAGTCTATGGCTACACCTTC. Encoded protein: CASSDRPAVYGYTF.

The CDR3 DNA follows: TGTGCCAGCAGTGAAGCTCGGGGTCTAGCCTACAATGAGCAGTACTTC. Residues: CASSEARGLAYNEQYF. This chain links TRBV6-1 with TRBJ2-1; D is possibly TRBD2 (5 bases). Matching the DNA end better, TRBJ2-7 makes the J call doubtful. Germline CDR1 is MNHNS and CDR2 is SASEGT. CDR3 length: 16 amino acids.

The sample holds many counts of this clonotype. The V and J genes are TRBV2 and TRBJ2-1, with TRBD1 identical over 10 bases. The junction had 1 base not matched to a gene; V was cut back by 4 bases and J by 4 bases. Germline CDR1 and CDR2: SNHLY and FYNNEI. The CDR3 contains 14 residues. The CDR3: CASSGTGGYNEQFF. The CDR3 DNA reads as TGTGCCAGCAGTGGGACAGGGGGATACAATGAGCAGTTCTTC.

Written as DNA, the CDR3 is TGCAGTGCGGAACGGGGGGGCTTGAGAACAGATACGCAGTATTTT. It specifies CSAERGGLRTDTQYF. The chain has TRBV20-1 and TRBJ2-3; TRBD2 aligns across 8 bases. V was pared by 6 bases and J by 3 bases, with 11 bases of the junction left unmatched. This CDR3 comprises 15 residues. Germline assignment: CDR1 DFQATT and CDR2 SNEGSKA (reference sequence).

This clonotype showed up just a few times. A junction boundary mismatches the germline segment, possibly from a read error. The rearrangement joins TRBV2 to TRBJ2-1; D is undetermined. Looked up from germline, CDR1 is SNHLY and CDR2 is FYNNEI. CDR3 size: 12 residues. CDR3 residues: CASSESFNEQFF. DNA for the CDR3: TGTGCCAGCAGTGAGTCCTTCAATGAGCAGTTCTTC.

This chain uses TRBV5-6 with TRBJ2-7, with a possible D match to TRBD1 (5 bases). Deletions cut 4 bases from V and 0 bases from J, with 14 bases between. Germline values: CDR1 SGHDT, CDR2 YYEEEE. CDR3 length: 15 amino acids. The CDR3 region has the DNA TGTGCCAGCAGCCGATCCCTGGGGCGCTCCTACGAGCAGTACTTC. Its protein product is CASSRSLGRSYEQYF. Looking up the rest from reference TRBV5-6 and TRBJ2-7 gives the full variable domain: DAGVTQSPTHLIKTRGQQVTLRCSPKSGHDTVSWYQQALGQGPQFIFQYYEEEERQRGNFPDRFSGHQFPNYSSELNVNALLLGDSALYLCASSRSLGRSYEQYFGPGTRLTVT.

In DNA form, the CDR3 reads TGCAGTGCTTCCAATCCGGGACAGGCCTACAATGAGCAGTACTTC. Protein product: CSASNPGQAYNEQYF. This chain links TRBV20-1 with TRBJ2-1, with 8 bases fitting TRBD1. Matching the DNA end better, TRBJ2-7 makes the J call doubtful. The CDR3 has 15 residues. The V gene's germline CDR1 is DFQATT and CDR2 SNEGSKA (reference sequence).

This clonotype was counted between two and nine times. The rearrangement joins TRBV20-1 to TRBJ2-7; possibly TRBD1 for D (5 bases). V lost 5 bases to trimming and J lost 0 bases, with 14 bases between them. The CDR3 is 14 amino acids. The V gene's germline CDR1 is DFQATT and CDR2 SNEGSKA (reference sequence). The CDR3 sequence: CSASGPGNSYEQYF. The CDR3 DNA sequence: TGCAGTGCTTCAGGGCCAGGCAACTCCTACGAGCAGTACTTC.

V and J are TRBV13 and TRBJ1-6; a weak D match, TRBD1 (5 bases). V was pared by 1 base and J by 7 bases, with 11 bases between. Germline V lookup: CDR1 PRHDT, CDR2 FYEKMQ (reference sequence). CDR3 length equals 15 residues. The DNA for the CDR3 is TGTGCCAGCAGCTTAGAGGCCCGGGGGAATTCACCCCTCCACTTT. Protein: CASSLEARGNSPLHF.

This clonotype has ten or more counts. V and J are TRBV28 and TRBJ2-1, with TRBD1 identical over 8 bases. The CDR3 length is 13 residues. Trimming cost V 6 bases and J 6 bases; bases outside gene matches: 4. Germline V gives CDR1 MDHEN, CDR2 SYDVKM. In DNA, the CDR3 is TGTGCCAGCAGGGGGACAGGCGTCAATGAGCAGTTCTTC. This sequence encodes CASRGTGVNEQFF.

The CDR3 region is CASREHTNYGYTF. For the CDR3, the DNA is TGTGCCAGCAGGGAGCACACTAACTATGGCTACACCTTC. The J gene is TRBJ1-2, the V gene TRBV12-3 or TRBV12-4; D is unclear. The CDR3 has 13 amino acids. The V gene lost 6 bases and the J gene lost 0 bases, with 8 bases spanning the gap.

The chain carries TRBV7-2 and TRBJ2-7; TRBD2 matches at 7 bases. J gave up 2 bases and V 5 bases, and 21 bases lay outside the gene matches. Germline lookup yields CDR1 SGHTA and CDR2 FQGNSA. This CDR3 spans 19 amino acids. The CDR3 coding sequence is TGTGCCAGCAGCCGGGAGCGGGGCTCAACCCGCCGGAAAACCTACGAGCAGTACTTC. This sequence encodes CASSRERGSTRRKTYEQYF.

This chain joins TRBV20-1 and TRBJ2-1; 10 bases agree with TRBD1. This CDR3 region has 12 residues. V shed 5 bases, J shed 8 bases, and the junction held 3 bases outside the gene matches. From germline, CDR1 is DFQATT and CDR2 SNEGSKA (reference sequence). The CDR3 sequence: CSADRGRHEQFF. DNA of the CDR3: TGCAGTGCTGACAGGGGGCGCCATGAGCAGTTCTTC.

V and J are TRBV20-1 and TRBJ2-2; D gene unclear. The CDR3 contains 16 residues. V gave up 6 bases and J gave up 1 base, with 18 bases separating them. Germline lookup yields CDR1 DFQATT and CDR2 SNEGSKA (reference sequence). This CDR3 reads CSAITTESLNTGELFF. The CDR3 DNA is TGCAGTGCCATTACGACGGAATCTTTGAACACCGGGGAGCTGTTTTTT.

The V and J genes are TRBV12-3 or TRBV12-4 and TRBJ1-2, with a possible D match to TRBD1 (5 bases). Trimming took off 6 bases at V and 3 bases at J, with 26 bases between the two ends. CDR3 length: 18 residues. CDR3 sequence (DNA): TGTGCCAGCAGGGGAACCTTCGACCGAGGGACCTTCGACTATGGCTACACCTTC. It specifies CASRGTFDRGTFDYGYTF.

This clonotype was counted only a few times. The chain joins TRBV20-1 to TRBJ2-7; perhaps TRBD2 as D (6 bases). V was clipped by 5 bases and J by 0 bases, with 8 bases between them. This CDR3 spans 12 amino acids. The V gene's germline CDR1 is DFQATT and CDR2 SNEGSKA (reference sequence). CDR3 DNA: TGCAGTGCTCCGGACTACTCCTACGAGCAGTACTTC. Its protein product is CSAPDYSYEQYF.

The gene calls are TRBV11-2 and TRBJ2-6; D uncertain. This CDR3 spans 16 amino acids. The germline V gene encodes CDR1 SGHAT and CDR2 FQNNGV. V was cut by 2 bases and J by 0 bases, with 8 bases left in between. This chain's CDR3 is CASSLKQPSGANVLTF. CDR3 coding DNA: TGTGCCAGCAGCTTAAAACAGCCCTCTGGGGCCAACGTCCTGACTTTC.

This clonotype appeared a few times. The J gene is TRBJ2-5, the V gene TRBV6-2 or TRBV6-3; no firm D call. V was clipped by 0 bases and J by 1 base, with 12 bases between them. This CDR3 spans 16 amino acids. Germline CDR1 and CDR2: MNHEY and SVGEGT. The CDR3: CASSYSSIPIQETQYF. CDR3 in DNA: TGTGCCAGCAGTTACTCGAGTATTCCAATCCAAGAGACCCAGTACTTC.